A single sample is the source of the 13 T cell receptor beta chains below, sequenced in a study of OX40 agonist ivuxolimab in advanced cancers. TCRdb's copy holds only in-frame clones and misses some; the assay was immunoSEQ multiplex PCR. The data show about 97,000 clones, with 85% to 90% seen just once and 5.5% held by the top ten. The specimen was CD4+ or CD8+ T cells sorted from blood, collected in a trial of the OX40 agonist ivuxolimab. The receptors come from an adult with an advanced solid tumor such as melanoma, head and neck, liver or kidney cancer.

The genes are TRBV5-1 and TRBJ1-6, with TRBD1 as a possible D gene (6 bases). CDR1 and CDR2 (germline): SGHRS, YFSETQ. The V and J ends lost 0 bases and 7 bases respectively, with 11 bases between them. CDR3 length: 15 amino acids. CDR3 nucleotide sequence: TGCGCCAGCAGCTTGGATGACAGGCACAATTCACCCCTCCACTTT. The encoded protein is CASSLDDRHNSPLHF.

J is TRBJ2-4 and V is TRBV7-2; 9 bases fit TRBD1. CDR1 and CDR2 (germline): SGHTA, FQGNSA. The V gene end was trimmed by 5 bases and the J gene end by 0 bases; junction bases not matched to a gene: 14. This CDR3 has 19 amino acids. The DNA for the CDR3 is TGTGCCAGCAGCGGGGGACAGGGAGGCACCTTACTAGCCAAAAACATTCAGTACTTC. It translates to CASSGGQGGTLLAKNIQYF.

V usage is TRBV5-4 and J usage is TRBJ1-2, with TRBD1 matching over 7 bases. V dropped 0 bases and J dropped 8; count of bases not matched to a gene: 7. The CDR3 spans 14 residues. The germline V gene has CDR1 SGHNT and CDR2 YYREEE (reference sequence). This chain's CDR3 is CASSLGTGPKGYTF. CDR3 DNA sequence: TGTGCCAGCAGCTTGGGGACAGGCCCGAAGGGCTACACCTTC.

This rearrangement joins TRBV5-1 to TRBJ2-1; D might be TRBD2 (7 bases). The CDR3 loop spans 14 amino acids. Germline CDR1 reads SGHRS; CDR2 reads YFSETQ. Trimming cost V 2 bases and J 5 bases, with 11 bases left between them. CDR3: CASSFEGGDNEQFF. CDR3 nucleotide sequence: TGCGCCAGCAGCTTTGAAGGGGGGGACAATGAGCAGTTCTTC.

The V call is TRBV19, the J call TRBJ1-5; 7 bases are shared with TRBD1. J gave up 2 bases and V 3 bases, and 7 bases lay outside the gene matches. The CDR3 contains 16 residues. CDR1 is LNHDA and CDR2 is SQIVND in the germline V gene (reference sequence). The CDR3, as DNA: TGTGCCAGTAGTATTCAGCGGACAGGTCGCAATCAGCCCCAGCATTTT. Translating it yields CASSIQRTGRNQPQHF.

The chain joins TRBV7-8 to TRBJ2-7; 11 nucleotides agree with TRBD2. CDR1 SGHVS and CDR2 FQNEAQ come from the germline V gene. The CDR3 consists of 16 residues. V trimming: 4 bases; J trimming: 0 bases; junction bases outside the gene matches: 5. CDR3 nucleotides: TGTGCCAGCAGCTCACCGGGACTAGCGGCCTCCTACGAGCAGTACTTC. It codes for CASSSPGLAASYEQYF.

The CDR3 reads CAWNPTGGADQPQHF. DNA of the CDR3: TGTGCCTGGAACCCGACAGGGGGCGCGGATCAGCCCCAGCATTTT. The V and J genes are TRBV30 and TRBJ1-5; 10 positions agree with TRBD1. V lost 4 bases to trimming and J lost 5 bases; unmatched junction nucleotides: 8. This CDR3 is built from 15 residues. Germline V lookup: CDR1 GTSNPN, CDR2 SVGIG (reference sequence).

The chain links TRBV11-2 to TRBJ2-5; the D gene could be TRBD1 or TRBD2 (5 bases each). With 1 base removed from V and 5 bases from J, the gap between germline ends came to 14 bases. Germline values: CDR1 SGHAT, CDR2 FQNNGV. This CDR3 contains 15 residues. The DNA for the CDR3 is TGTGCCAGCAGCTTAGTCGAGGGACCTTGGGAGACCCAGTACTTC. Protein product: CASSLVEGPWETQYF.

The chain has TRBV7-9 and TRBJ2-5, with TRBD1 matching over 7 bases. The length of the CDR3 is 15 residues. Trimming at V came to 8 bases and at J to 6 bases, leaving 15 bases not matched to a gene. CDR1 and CDR2 from the germline V gene are SEHNR and FQNEAQ (reference sequence). CDR3 protein: CASGPGIGGRKTQYF. CDR3 DNA: TGTGCCAGCGGCCCCGGGATAGGGGGCCGGAAGACCCAGTACTTC. Full variable domain (outside the CDR3, taken from reference TRBV7-9 and TRBJ2-5): DTGVSQNPRHKITKRGQNVTFRCDPISEHNRLYWYRQTLGQGPEFLTYFQNEAQLEKSRLLSDRFSAERPKGSFSTLEIQRTEQGDSAMYLCASGPGIGGRKTQYFGPGTRLLVL.

The V gene is TRBV6-1, the J gene TRBJ2-5; the D is unclear. The CDR3 has 14 residues. V lost 2 bases and J 4 bases, leaving 11 bases between the germline ends. The germline gives CDR1 MNHNS, CDR2 SASEGT. This chain's CDR3 is CASSEFGRLETQYF. The CDR3 coding sequence is TGTGCCAGCAGTGAATTTGGCCGTCTAGAGACCCAGTACTTC.

The J gene is TRBJ2-1, the V gene TRBV9, with 10 bases fitting TRBD2. J gave up 4 bases and V 5 bases, and 6 bases lay outside the gene matches. Germline assignment: CDR1 SGDLS and CDR2 YYNGEE. The CDR3 covers 15 residues. Here the CDR3 reads CASRASGGAYNEQFF. The CDR3 bases are TGTGCCAGCAGAGCGAGCGGGGGGGCATACAATGAGCAGTTCTTC.

This clone has only one observation. The genes are TRBV7-2 and TRBJ1-1, with D possibly being TRBD1 (6 bases). Germline values: CDR1 SGHTA, CDR2 FQGNSA. Trimming took off 6 bases at V and 10 bases at J, with 12 bases between the two ends. The CDR3 is 11 residues long. The CDR3 DNA sequence: TGTGCCAGCAGGCGCACAGGGCGAGCTTTCTTT. This gives the protein CASRRTGRAFF.

V usage is TRBV2 and J usage is TRBJ2-7; D not certain. Trimming left V 6 bases short and J 3 bases short, with 9 bases between. The CDR3 runs 12 residues. CDR1 and CDR2 from the germline V gene are SNHLY and FYNNEI. The CDR3 here is CASRGISYEQYF. The CDR3 DNA reads as TGTGCCAGCAGGGGGATCAGCTACGAGCAGTACTTC.